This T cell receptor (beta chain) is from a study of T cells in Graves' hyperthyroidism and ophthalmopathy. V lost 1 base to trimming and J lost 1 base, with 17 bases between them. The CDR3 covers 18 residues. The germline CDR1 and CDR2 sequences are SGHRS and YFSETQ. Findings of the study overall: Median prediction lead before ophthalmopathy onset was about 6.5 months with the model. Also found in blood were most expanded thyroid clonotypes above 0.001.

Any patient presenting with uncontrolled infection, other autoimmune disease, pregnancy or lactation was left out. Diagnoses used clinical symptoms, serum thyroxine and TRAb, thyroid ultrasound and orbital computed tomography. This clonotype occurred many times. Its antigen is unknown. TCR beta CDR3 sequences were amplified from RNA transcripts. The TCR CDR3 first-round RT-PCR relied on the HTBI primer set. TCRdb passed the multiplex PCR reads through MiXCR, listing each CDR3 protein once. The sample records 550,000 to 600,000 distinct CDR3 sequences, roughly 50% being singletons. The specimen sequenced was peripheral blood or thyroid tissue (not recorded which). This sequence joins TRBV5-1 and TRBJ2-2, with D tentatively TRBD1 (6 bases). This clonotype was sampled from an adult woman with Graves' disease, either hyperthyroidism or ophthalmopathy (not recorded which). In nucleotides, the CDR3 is TGCGCCAGCAGCTTGAACCCGACAGGCCAACTGAACACCGGGGAGCTGTTTTTT. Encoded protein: CASSLNPTGQLNTGELFF.